The clone carrying this T cell receptor (beta chain) was found a few times. Antigen unknown. Findings of the study overall: The larger cohort examined one V-J beta rearrangement, not whole repertoires.

CDR3 length: 15 amino acids. Germline V CDR1 and CDR2: SGHNT, YYREEE (reference sequence). J lost 7 bases, V lost 7 bases, and 13 bases had no gene match. Cells sorted as Tregs were CD4+, CD25+ and CD127-/low. After constant-region reverse-primer amplification, full-length variable regions underwent semi-nested PCR with Nested Universal Primer A. TCRdb used MiXCR to reprocess the 5' RACE reads, holding one entry per CDR3 protein. The repertoire has about 57,000 distinct CDR3 sequences, 26% of them found once; the top ten carry roughly 2.2%. The sequence was obtained from a female donor with breast cancer. The genes are TRBV5-4 and TRBJ2-1; 8 nucleotides agree with TRBD2. The sample taken for sequencing was tumor-infiltrating Tregs sorted from the breast tumor. In DNA form, the CDR3 reads TGTGCCAGCCGAAGCGGGAGTTTCGTGGGTAATGAGCAGTTCTTC. It encodes CASRSGSFVGNEQFF.